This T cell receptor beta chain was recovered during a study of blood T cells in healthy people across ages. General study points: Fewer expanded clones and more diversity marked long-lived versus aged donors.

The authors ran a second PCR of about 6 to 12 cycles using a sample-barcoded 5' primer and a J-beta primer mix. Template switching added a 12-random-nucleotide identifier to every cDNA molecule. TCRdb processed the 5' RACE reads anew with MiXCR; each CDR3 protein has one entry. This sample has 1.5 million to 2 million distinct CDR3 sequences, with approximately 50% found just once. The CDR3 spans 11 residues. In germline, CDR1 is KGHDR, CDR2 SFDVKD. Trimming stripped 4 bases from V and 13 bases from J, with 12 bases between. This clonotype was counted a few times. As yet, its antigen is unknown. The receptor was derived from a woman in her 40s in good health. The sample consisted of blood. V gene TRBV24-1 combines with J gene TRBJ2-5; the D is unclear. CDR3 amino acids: CATSEEGNRYF. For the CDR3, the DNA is TGTGCCACCAGTGAAGAAGGGAATAGGTACTTC.